This record covers a single T cell receptor (beta chain). Its matching antigen is unknown. This sample was included in a study of a mutant IDH1 vaccine in newly diagnosed glioma. Study details: Eight vaccine doses were administered to patients at weeks 1, 3, 5, 7, 11, 15, 19 and 23.

The length of the CDR3 is 15 residues. Deletions cut 6 bases from V and 0 bases from J, with 12 bases between. Germline lookup yields CDR1 LNHDA and CDR2 SQIVND (reference sequence). Here immunoSEQ multiplex PCR was the method, and the copy in TCRdb shows in-frame clones only, minus some. The table shows around 57,000 clones, with 75% to 90% occurring only once. This sample's time point: week 11, during vaccination. Mutant IDH1 20-mer peptide, at 300 ug, made up each vaccine dose, with topical imiquimod. This material consisted of PBMCs, taken from a glioma patient whose treatment included an IDH1 peptide vaccine. J is TRBJ2-4 and V is TRBV19; D is possibly TRBD1 or TRBD2 (5 bases each). The receptor comes from a man aged 35 to 55 with glioma. The DNA for the CDR3 is TGTGCCAGTAGGGGGGACCGAGTAGCCAAAAACATTCAGTACTTC. Protein sequence: CASRGDRVAKNIQYF.